The 29 T cell receptor beta chains reported below all come from one sample, sequenced in a study of T-cell memory formation after mild COVID-19. TCRdb reprocessed the 5' RACE reads via MiXCR and lists one record per CDR3 protein. The repertoire holds 350,000 to 400,000 distinct CDR3 sequences, about 21% seen once, with around 13% in the top ten. Sequencing used PBMCs or a T cell subset sorted from them (not recorded which). These receptors were taken from an adult woman who had mild COVID-19 (a few samples of this study predate the infection). Cell type and time point are not known.

The rearrangement uses TRBV19 and TRBJ1-4; D might be TRBD1 (5 bases). CDR1 and CDR2 (germline): LNHDA, SQIVND (reference sequence). Trimming stripped 3 bases from V and 5 bases from J, with 10 bases between. The CDR3 runs 14 residues. The CDR3: CASSMRGVNEKLFF. CDR3 DNA: TGTGCCAGTAGTATGAGGGGTGTGAATGAAAAACTGTTTTTT.

This clonotype was picked up a small number of times. The rearrangement joins TRBV7-2 to TRBJ1-6; 9 bases are a match to TRBD1. The CDR3 length is 14 residues. J lost 7 bases, V lost 5 bases, and 3 bases had no gene match. Germline CDR1 and CDR2: SGHTA and FQGNSA. The CDR3 is CASSNDRGNSPLHF. Here the CDR3 DNA reads TGTGCCAGCAGCAACGACAGGGGGAATTCACCCCTCCACTTT.

The chain carries TRBV5-1 and TRBJ2-7; 8 bases match TRBD2. Germline CDR1 and CDR2: SGHRS and YFSETQ. V was pared by 5 bases and J by 3 bases, with 10 bases of the junction left unmatched. The CDR3 extends over 15 amino acids. The CDR3 sequence: CASRSDLTSVYEQYF. In nucleotides, the CDR3 is TGCGCCAGCAGATCCGACTTGACTAGCGTCTACGAGCAGTACTTC.

Details on this clonotype: A read error may produce the germline difference seen at one junction end. The V call is TRBV5-4, the J call TRBJ1-1; D gene unclear. The germline V gene encodes CDR1 SGHNT and CDR2 YYREEE (reference sequence). The CDR3 is 14 amino acids. The CDR3 DNA sequence: TGTGCCAGCTGCTTGGTGGCAGAGAACACTGAAGCTTTCTTT. It codes for CASCLVAENTEAFF. The variable domain in full, completed from reference TRBV5-4 and TRBJ1-1, reads ETGVTQSPTHLIKTRGQQVTLRCSSQSGHNTVSWYQQALGQGPQFIFQYYREEENGRGNFPPRFSGLQFPNYSSELNVNALELDDSALYLCASCLVAENTEAFFGQGTRLTVV.

The chain has TRBV12-3 or TRBV12-4 and TRBJ2-1; the D gene is possibly TRBD1 (6 bases). The CDR3 spans 15 residues. V lost 6 bases and J lost 2, with 14 bases in between. The DNA for the CDR3 is TGTGCCAGCAGAAAACAGGGTGTTGCCTACAATGAGCAGTTCTTC. It specifies CASRKQGVAYNEQFF.

This clonotype appeared a few times. For the CDR3, the DNA is TGTGCCAGCAGTGATGGAGGAGCTTTCTTT. This gives the protein CASSDGGAFF. The chain uses TRBV2 and TRBJ1-1; no definite D call. The length of the CDR3 is 10 residues. The germline V and J ends were trimmed by 3 bases and 10 bases, with 6 bases remaining between them. CDR1 and CDR2 from the germline V gene are SNHLY and FYNNEI.

This clonotype has a handful of counts. V and J are TRBV12-3 or TRBV12-4 and TRBJ2-5, with TRBD2 matching 11 bases. The trim removed 6 bases at V and 0 bases at J, leaving 9 bases unmatched. There are 17 residues in the CDR3. CDR3 loop: CASSRGLAGQYQETQYF. The DNA of the CDR3 is TGTGCCAGCAGCCGTGGACTAGCGGGCCAGTACCAAGAGACCCAGTACTTC.

This rearrangement joins TRBV24-1 to TRBJ2-6; D might be TRBD1 or TRBD2, each matching 6 bases. The CDR3 totals 14 residues. Germline lookup yields CDR1 KGHDR and CDR2 SFDVKD. Trimming took 9 bases from V and 0 from J, leaving 8 bases between them. The CDR3 sequence is CATGGGSGANVLTF. In DNA, the CDR3 is TGTGCCACCGGAGGGGGCTCTGGGGCCAACGTCCTGACTTTC.

Only a few counts were recorded for this clonotype. This chain joins TRBV5-1 and TRBJ2-3; D not certain. V dropped 0 bases and J dropped 0 bases, with 11 bases sitting between them. Germline V gene lookup returns CDR1 SGHRS and CDR2 YFSETQ. This CDR3 region has 16 residues. The CDR3 protein is CASSLAEVQSTDTQYF. CDR3 DNA sequence: TGCGCCAGCAGCTTGGCCGAGGTACAGAGCACAGATACGCAGTATTTT.

This clonotype showed up just a few times. J is TRBJ1-1 and V is TRBV5-4; D perhaps matches TRBD1 (5 bases). The CDR3 loop spans 17 amino acids. Germline loops: CDR1 SGHNT, CDR2 YYREEE (reference sequence). V shed 6 bases and J shed 8 bases, with 29 bases lying between them. The CDR3 protein is CASIPSLLGGLEGEAFF. The CDR3 DNA is TGTGCCAGCATACCCTCCCTGCTCGGGGGTCTTGAAGGGGAAGCTTTCTTT.

This clonotype was observed many times. The chain's CDR3 is CASSLEAGYRMVGEQYF. Written as DNA, the CDR3 is TGTGCCAGCAGCCTAGAGGCAGGGTACAGGATGGTAGGCGAGCAGTACTTC. The chain couples TRBV7-6 to TRBJ2-7, with D possibly TRBD1 on 5 matching bases. V lost 5 bases and J 6 bases, leaving 26 bases between the germline ends. The CDR3 is 17 amino acids. From germline, CDR1 is SGHVS and CDR2 FNYEAQ.

This clonotype has more than one count but fewer than ten. The chain employs TRBV6-6 and TRBJ2-7; TRBD1 aligns across 9 bases. Germline CDR1 is MNHNY and CDR2 is SVGAGI (reference sequence). The CDR3 consists of 15 residues. J lost 2 bases, V lost 6 bases, and 8 bases had no gene match. This chain's CDR3 is CASSADRGPTYEQYF. CDR3 coding DNA: TGTGCCAGCAGCGCGGACAGGGGACCGACCTACGAGCAGTACTTC.

V usage is TRBV30 and J usage is TRBJ1-1; 8 nucleotides align to TRBD1. The CDR3 has 18 residues. V lost 2 bases and J lost 0; bases outside the gene matches: 14. Looked up from germline, CDR1 is GTSNPN and CDR2 is SVGIG (reference sequence). The CDR3 protein is CAWSIDRGTAIMNTEAFF. In DNA, the CDR3 is TGTGCCTGGAGTATTGACAGGGGAACGGCCATCATGAACACTGAAGCTTTCTTT.

The chain combines TRBV7-8 with TRBJ1-4; D is perhaps TRBD1 (5 bases). V was pared by 3 bases and J by 5 bases, with 16 bases between. Per germline, CDR1 SGHVS and CDR2 FQNEAQ. The CDR3 covers 16 residues. This chain's CDR3 is CASSLGLRGENEKLFF. CDR3 sequence (DNA): TGTGCCAGCAGCTTGGGTCTTCGGGGCGAAAATGAAAAACTGTTTTTT.

This clonotype was detected only a few times. The chain couples TRBV9 to TRBJ2-3; 12 bases are shared with TRBD1. CDR1 and CDR2 from the germline V gene are SGDLS and YYNGEE. Trimming removed 4 bases from V and 3 bases from J; junction bases left unmatched: 6. The CDR3 spans 16 residues. CDR3 residues: CASSLRDRGLTDTQYF. DNA of the CDR3: TGTGCCAGCAGCCTCCGGGACAGGGGGCTTACAGATACGCAGTATTTT. Together with reference TRBV9 and TRBJ2-3, the CDR3 gives the full variable domain: DSGVTQTPKHLITATGQRVTLRCSPRSGDLSVYWYQQSLDQGLQFLIQYYNGEERAKGNILERFSAQQFPDLHSELNLSSLELGDSALYFCASSLRDRGLTDTQYFGPGTRLTVL.

The sample holds a few counts of this clonotype. J is TRBJ2-5 and V is TRBV6-2 or TRBV6-3; 7 nucleotides line up with TRBD2. From germline, CDR1 is MNHEY and CDR2 SVGEGT. CDR3 length: 14 residues. V shed 7 bases, J shed 7 bases, and the junction held 12 bases outside the gene matches. The CDR3 bases are TGTGCCAGCACACCCCCGGGACTAAGGATGACCCAGTACTTC. As protein: CASTPPGLRMTQYF.

The genes are TRBV12-5 and TRBJ2-1; tentatively, D is TRBD2 (7 bases). V lost 1 base to trimming and J lost 8 bases, with 12 bases between them. CDR3 length: 14 residues. CDR1 and CDR2 from the germline V gene are LGHNT and FRNRAP. DNA of the CDR3: TGTGCTAGTGGTTTGGGGACGGGGGGCGATGAGCAGTTCTTC. It specifies CASGLGTGGDEQFF.

This clonotype was detected a few times. The gene calls are TRBV30 and TRBJ2-2, with D maybe TRBD2 (5 bases). V lost 7 bases, J lost 7 bases, and 13 bases lay in between. The CDR3 runs 12 residues. Per the germline V gene, CDR1 is GTSNPN and CDR2 is SVGIG (reference sequence). The CDR3 sequence is CASGPGVGELFF. In DNA form, the CDR3 reads TGTGCCTCTGGGCCCGGGGTCGGGGAGCTGTTTTTT.

A few counts support this clonotype. The rearrangement links TRBV3-1 to TRBJ1-2, with 7 bases matching TRBD1. This CDR3 has 12 residues. Germline V gene data show CDR1 as LGHDT and CDR2 as YNNKEL (reference sequence). J was trimmed by 7 bases and V by 4 bases; bases with no gene match: 3. In DNA form, the CDR3 reads TGTGCCAGCAGCCGCCCAGGGGGTGGCTACACCTTC. Translating gives CASSRPGGGYTF.

This clonotype came up many times. This chain links TRBV5-1 with TRBJ2-3; weak D call: TRBD2 (6 bases). Germline-derived CDR1 and CDR2 are SGHRS and YFSETQ. V lost 0 bases and J 2 bases, leaving 13 bases between the germline ends. CDR3 length: 16 amino acids. The CDR3: CASSLALAFYTDTQYF. CDR3 bases: TGCGCCAGCAGCTTGGCACTAGCCTTTTACACAGATACGCAGTATTTT.

Only a few counts were recorded for this clonotype. The CDR3 region has the DNA TGTGCCAACGCGGGGGGGCTACAAGAGACCCAGTACTTC. The encoded protein is CANAGGLQETQYF. This chain connects TRBV10-3 to TRBJ2-5; TRBD2 matches 9 bases. The V gene end was trimmed by 10 bases and the J gene end by 2 bases; junction bases not matched to a gene: 5. This CDR3 region has 13 residues. Per germline, CDR1 ENHRY and CDR2 SYGVKD.

The V call is TRBV12-3 or TRBV12-4, the J call TRBJ2-7; 10 positions agree with TRBD2. This CDR3 has 14 amino acids. Trimming took 5 bases from V and 3 from J; bases not matched to a gene: 4. The CDR3 reads CASSPRTSGYEQYF. CDR3 sequence (DNA): TGTGCCAGCAGTCCCCGGACTAGCGGCTACGAGCAGTACTTC.

J is TRBJ2-2 and V is TRBV12-3 or TRBV12-4, with a weak D call TRBD1 (5 bases). The CDR3 extends over 14 amino acids. The germline V and J ends were trimmed by 0 bases and 7 bases, with 9 bases remaining between them. The CDR3 is CASSLASRVGELFF. The CDR3, as DNA: TGTGCCAGCAGTTTAGCGTCCAGGGTCGGGGAGCTGTTTTTT.

This chain joins TRBV12-3 or TRBV12-4 and TRBJ1-1; tentatively, D is TRBD1 (6 bases). The CDR3 spans 17 residues. The ends were cut back, 8 bases at V and 1 base at J, with 23 bases in the middle. DNA of the CDR3: TGTGCCAGCCGTGACACAGGGACTGGTTTCGGGAACACTGAAGCTTTCTTT. This encodes CASRDTGTGFGNTEAFF.

The chain combines TRBV29-1 with TRBJ1-4; D might be TRBD1 (5 bases). Germline CDR1 and CDR2: SQVTM and ANQGSEA. The CDR3 length is 15 residues. V was cut by 1 base and J by 1 base, with 10 bases left in between. CDR3 loop: CSVEVWQGTNEKLFF. DNA for the CDR3: TGCAGCGTTGAAGTATGGCAGGGAACTAATGAAAAACTGTTTTTT.

This clonotype was detected once. This chain joins TRBV19 and TRBJ1-1; 8 nucleotides match TRBD1. The germline CDR1 and CDR2 sequences are LNHDA and SQIVND (reference sequence). V was pared by 8 bases and J by 0 bases, with 11 bases of the junction left unmatched. CDR3 length equals 16 residues. The CDR3 coding sequence is TGTGCCAGTCCCGCCGGGACAGGAAGTATGAACACTGAAGCTTTCTTT. It specifies CASPAGTGSMNTEAFF.

The chain has TRBV18 and TRBJ1-5; D is uncertain. The CDR3 has 14 residues. Deletions cut 0 bases from V and 4 bases from J, with 7 bases between. Germline V gene sequence: CDR1 KGHSH, CDR2 LQKENI. Here the CDR3 reads CASSPPGLNQPQHF. Written as DNA, the CDR3 is TGTGCCAGCTCACCACCGGGTCTAAATCAGCCCCAGCATTTT.

The V and J genes are TRBV12-3 or TRBV12-4 and TRBJ2-4; D remains ambiguous. V gave up 3 bases and J gave up 1 base, with 16 bases separating them. The CDR3 consists of 17 residues. This chain's CDR3 is CASSLLDASYAKNIQYF. In DNA, the CDR3 is TGTGCCAGCAGTTTGTTGGACGCAAGCTACGCCAAAAACATTCAGTACTTC.

The rearrangement uses TRBV6-1 and TRBJ2-7; no reliable D call. Germline loops: CDR1 MNHNS, CDR2 SASEGT. V lost 6 bases and J lost 2, with 11 bases in between. The CDR3 is 13 amino acids. The CDR3 spells CASRIAVPYEQYF. The CDR3 nucleotides read TGTGCCAGCAGGATAGCCGTACCCTACGAGCAGTACTTC.